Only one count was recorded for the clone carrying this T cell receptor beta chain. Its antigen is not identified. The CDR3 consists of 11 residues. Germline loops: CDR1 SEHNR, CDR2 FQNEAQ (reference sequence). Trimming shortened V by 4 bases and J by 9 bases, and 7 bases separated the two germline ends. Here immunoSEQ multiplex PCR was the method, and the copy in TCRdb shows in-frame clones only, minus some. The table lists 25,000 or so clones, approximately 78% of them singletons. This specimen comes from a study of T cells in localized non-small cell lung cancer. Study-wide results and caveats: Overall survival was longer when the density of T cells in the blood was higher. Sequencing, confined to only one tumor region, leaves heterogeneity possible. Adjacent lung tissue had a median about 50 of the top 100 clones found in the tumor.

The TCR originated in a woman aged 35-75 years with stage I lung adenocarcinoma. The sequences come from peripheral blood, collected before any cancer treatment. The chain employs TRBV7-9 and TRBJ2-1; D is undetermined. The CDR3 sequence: CASSSPVEQFF. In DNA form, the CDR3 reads TGTGCCAGCAGCTCCCCCGTTGAGCAGTTCTTC. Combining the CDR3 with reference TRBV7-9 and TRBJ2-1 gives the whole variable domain DTGVSQNPRHKITKRGQNVTFRCDPISEHNRLYWYRQTLGQGPEFLTYFQNEAQLEKSRLLSDRFSAERPKGSFSTLEIQRTEQGDSAMYLCASSSPVEQFFGPGTRLTVL.